The source of this TCR beta chain is a study of CD8+ T cells in alopecia areata. Study findings and constraints: Alopecia totalis/universalis scalp especially showed more expanded CD8+ clones than normal scalp. Sequencing of scalp samples also includes resident alphabeta T cells from normal skin.

In each case, RNA was isolated and then reverse transcribed into cDNA as the sequencing template. TCRdb's table, derived via immunoSEQ multiplex PCR, lists solely in-frame clones and lacks some. The sample is made up of around 100,000 clones, none counted only once. Remarks on this clone: Its antigen is still unknown. Genes here carry mouse names. Sequencing ends 4 residues short of the CDR3 end; the germline J gene provides the rest.

The germline gives CDR1 NSQYPW, CDR2 LRSPGD (reference sequence). Germline trimming cut 3 bases from V and 0 bases from J; bases unmatched to any gene: 5. CDR3 size: 17 residues. Sequencing was done on a sample of lesional skin. This clonotype originated in a C3H/HeJ mouse with alopecia areata. The MHC haplotype of the strain is H2-k. The V and J genes are TRBV1 and TRBJ2-5; 11 bases line up with TRBD2. The CDR3 reads CTCSALGTGGNQDTQYF. The CDR3 DNA, read in part, is TGCACCTGCAGTGCCCTCGGGACTGGGGGTAACCAAGAC.